This T cell receptor (beta chain) is from a study of cytomegalovirus exposure and HLA in healthy donors. PCR employed 60 Vbeta and 13 Jbeta primers. Original methodology: It was a later analysis that counted about 80 million unique TCR beta chains, of which around 11 million were shared. Only in-frame clones appear in the TCRdb table, and some are missing; sequencing was by immunoSEQ multiplex PCR. The V and J calls and clone size were taken over from that table, and D and trimming were inferred from the DNA. The data contain roughly 120,000 clones, roughly four fifths of them singletons. This CDR3 has 17 amino acids. Germline V lookup: CDR1 SGHNT, CDR2 YYREEE (reference sequence). V was clipped by 0 bases and J by 1 base; unmatched bases: 6.

This sequence originates from a male donor in good health and CMV-seropositive. Sequenced input: PBMCs. This chain uses TRBV5-4 with TRBJ1-3, with 8 nucleotides matching TRBD1. The CDR3 loop reads CASSLGTGSNSGNTIYF. Written as DNA, the CDR3 is TGTGCCAGCAGCTTGGGGACAGGGTCGAATTCTGGAAACACCATATATTTT.